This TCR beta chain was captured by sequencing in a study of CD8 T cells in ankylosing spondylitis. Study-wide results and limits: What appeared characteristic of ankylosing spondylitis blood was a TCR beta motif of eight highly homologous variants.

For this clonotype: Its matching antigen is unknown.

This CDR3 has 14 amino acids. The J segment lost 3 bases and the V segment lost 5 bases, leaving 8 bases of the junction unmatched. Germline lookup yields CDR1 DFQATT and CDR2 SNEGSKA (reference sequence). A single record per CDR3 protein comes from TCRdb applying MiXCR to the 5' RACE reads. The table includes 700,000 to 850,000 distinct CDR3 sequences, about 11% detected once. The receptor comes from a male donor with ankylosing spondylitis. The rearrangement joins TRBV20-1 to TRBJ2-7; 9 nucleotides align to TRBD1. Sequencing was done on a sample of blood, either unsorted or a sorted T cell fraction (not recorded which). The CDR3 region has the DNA TGCAGTGCTGGAAGGACAGGGGAGTTCTACGAGCAGTACTTC. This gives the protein CSAGRTGEFYEQYF.